These T cell receptor beta chains were read from a single sample in a study of T cells in Graves' hyperthyroidism and ophthalmopathy. TCRdb ran MiXCR on the multiplex PCR reads and lists one entry per CDR3 protein. The sample comprises 400,000 to 500,000 distinct CDR3 sequences, approximately 15% of which are singletons, and roughly 17% rests with the top ten. Sequenced sample: blood. Receptors originate from a woman aged 18-29 years with Graves' hyperthyroidism. Each CDR3 is given with its conserved first and last residue. Fields, in order: D gene, clone size, J gene, CDR3 length, V gene, CDR3 protein, CDR3 DNA. The D gene is left open where the match is weak. The size of a clone is reported for some rows only, either as once, few or many, or as a class for expanded clones.

TRBD1 | many | TRBJ1-2 | 17 | TRBV30 | CAWIQGTGGSFIGGYTF | TGTGCCTGGATCCAAGGGACAGGGGGGTCGTTCATCGGTGGCTACACCTTC
. | many | TRBJ2-7 | 11 | TRBV7-9 | CASSYLLEQYF | TGTGCCAGCAGCTACCTCTTAGAGCAGTACTTC
. | many | TRBJ2-5 | 15 | TRBV11-1 | CASSPTTTLAETQYF | TGTGCCAGCAGCCCGACTACTACTTTGGCAGAGACCCAGTACTTC
. | . | TRBJ2-1 | 13 | TRBV6-1 | CASSPKAGSEQFF | TGTGCCAGCAGTCCCAAGGCGGGGAGCGAGCAGTTCTTC
TRBD2 | many | TRBJ2-1 | 14 | TRBV18 | CASSAGRVYNEQFF | TGTGCCAGCTCTGCCGGGAGGGTCTACAATGAGCAGTTCTTC
. | . | TRBJ2-2 | 15 | TRBV4-1 | CASSQEVTPPGELFF | TGCGCCAGCAGCCAAGAGGTCACTCCGCCCGGGGAGCTGTTTTTT
TRBD1 | many | TRBJ1-2 | 13 | TRBV20-1 | CSARTGGDYGYTF | TGCAGTGCCCGGACAGGGGGAGACTATGGCTACACCTTC
TRBD1 | . | TRBJ2-1 | 19 | TRBV6-1 | CASRTGTGFNYLDYNEQFF | TGTGCCAGCAGAACCGGGACAGGGTTCAACTACTTGGACTACAATGAGCAGTTCTTC
TRBD1 | . | TRBJ1-2 | 16 | TRBV7-8 | CASSSPSRDSDYGYTF | TGTGCCAGCAGCTCACCTAGCCGGGACAGCGACTATGGCTACACCTTC
. | few | TRBJ2-1 | 12 | TRBV14 | CASSDSPNEQFF | TGTGCCAGCAGCGACTCCCCCAATGAGCAGTTCTTC
. | . | TRBJ2-1 | 14 | TRBV7-2 | CASSLYTLAYEQFF | TGTGCCAGCAGCTTATATACGCTAGCCTATGAGCAGTTCTTC
TRBD1 | . | TRBJ2-7 | 12 | TRBV29-1 | CSVWQGAYEQYF | TGCAGCGTCTGGCAGGGGGCATACGAGCAGTACTTC
TRBD1 | . | TRBJ2-7 | 14 | TRBV4-1 | CASSPRTGLYEQYF | TGCGCCAGCAGCCCCCGGACAGGGCTCTACGAGCAGTACTTC
TRBD1 | many | TRBJ2-1 | 15 | TRBV11-1 | CASSAGDSSYNEQFF | TGTGCCAGCAGCGCTGGGGACAGCTCCTACAATGAGCAGTTCTTC
. | . | TRBJ2-3 | 17 | TRBV13 | CASSLRGGAFSLLTQYF | TGTGCCAGCAGCTTGCGGGGAGGCGCCTTTTCGCTTTTGACGCAGTATTTT
. | many | TRBJ2-2 | 15 | TRBV3-1 | CASSLRVRYTGELFF | TGTGCCAGCAGCCTCAGGGTGAGGTACACCGGGGAGCTGTTTTTT
TRBD2 | few | TRBJ2-2 | 17 | TRBV18 | CASSEGTSGKNTGELFF | TGTGCCAGCTCAGAAGGGACTAGCGGAAAAAACACCGGGGAGCTGTTTTTT
. | many | TRBJ2-2 | 14 | TRBV5-1 | CASSFSRLPGELFF | TGCGCCAGCAGCTTCTCCCGGCTCCCCGGGGAGCTGTTTTTT
. | . | TRBJ2-1 | 13 | TRBV19 | CASSARDSRKQFF | TGTGCCAGTAGTGCCCGGGACTCCAGAAAGCAGTTCTTC
. | . | TRBJ2-3 | 12 | TRBV5-1 | CASSLAGGTQYF | TGCGCCAGCAGCTTGGCAGGGGGGACGCAGTATTTT
TRBD1 | . | TRBJ2-2 | 16 | TRBV14 | CASSQAGQGRSGELFF | TGTGCCAGCAGCCAAGCGGGACAGGGCCGTTCCGGGGAGCTGTTTTTT
. | . | TRBJ1-2 | 15 | TRBV28 | CASSTLLGFNYGYTF | TGTGCCAGCAGTACCCTCCTTGGATTCAACTATGGCTACACCTTC
. | few | TRBJ2-3 | 15 | TRBV10-2 | CASSESLGAADTQYF | TGCGCCAGCAGTGAGTCGCTAGGGGCGGCAGATACGCAGTATTTT
TRBD2 | few | TRBJ2-4 | 16 | TRBV20-1 | CSARDQSGRGENIQYF | TGCAGTGCTAGAGATCAGAGCGGGAGAGGAGAAAACATTCAGTACTTC
TRBD1 | many | TRBJ2-2 | 15 | TRBV12-3/TRBV12-4 | CASSLPTGPTGELFF | TGTGCCAGCAGCCTCCCGACAGGGCCCACCGGGGAGCTGTTTTTT
TRBD1 | many | TRBJ1-4 | 15 | TRBV10-3 | CAISRTGVKDEKLFF | TGTGCCATCAGCCGAACAGGGGTGAAAGATGAAAAACTGTTTTTT
TRBD1 | . | TRBJ2-6 | 18 | TRBV18 | CASSPQGQGAPGANVLTF | TGTGCCAGCTCACCGCAGGGACAGGGGGCGCCCGGGGCCAACGTCCTGACTTTC
TRBD1 | many | TRBJ2-7 | 13 | TRBV5-1 | CASSLTGMGEQYF | TGCGCCAGCAGCCTGACAGGGATGGGCGAGCAGTACTTC
TRBD1 | . | TRBJ2-2 | 15 | TRBV11-1 | CASSPDRGITGELFF | TGTGCCAGCAGCCCCGACAGGGGGATTACCGGGGAGCTGTTTTTT
TRBD1 | many | TRBJ2-7 | 14 | TRBV29-1 | CSVEARQGTYEQYF | TGCAGCGTTGAAGCTCGACAGGGAACGTACGAGCAGTACTTC